The 29 T cell receptor beta chains reported below all come from one sample, sequenced in a study of response to subunit inactivated influenza vaccine (dated by TCRdb to 2016 to 2018). The library relied on RT-PCR. Sequencing relied on an Illumina HiSeq 2500. In-frame beta chains were kept once TCRdb had trimmed the public reads at Q25 with fastp and called clones with MiXCR. When rows share a CDR3 protein, they turn into one entry using the most common DNA and genes. For this sample the table gives roughly 570,000 distinct CDR3 sequences, of which 12% to 15% were detected only once. The ten largest clones take up 8.5% to 14% of the sample. The starting material was PBMCs from blood, obtained approximately 13 days after vaccination. Source of these receptors: a man aged 50 to 60 who received an inactivated influenza vaccine. Donor details come from another sample of the same person, matched by shared clones.

The gene calls are TRBV11-2 and TRBJ2-2, with D possibly being TRBD1 (5 bases). The CDR3 is 15 amino acids. Germline assignment: CDR1 SGHAT and CDR2 FQNNGV. V was cut by 3 bases and J by 4 bases, with 12 bases left in between. This CDR3 is CASSLGRSGTGELFF. The CDR3 bases are TGTGCCAGCAGCTTGGGGCGGTCGGGCACCGGGGAGCTGTTTTTT.

Ten or more counts support this clonotype. The chain links TRBV7-2 to TRBJ2-1; no reliable D call. V lost 3 bases and J lost 9, with 6 bases in between. The CDR3 spans 11 residues. Germline V gene lookup returns CDR1 SGHTA and CDR2 FQGNSA. DNA of the CDR3: TGTGCCAGCAGCTTCCTGGGTGAGCAGTTCTTC. Protein sequence: CASSFLGEQFF.

This clonotype came up many times. The V gene is TRBV12-3 or TRBV12-4, the J gene TRBJ1-6, with D tentatively TRBD1 (5 bases). V lost 5 bases and J lost 7, with 9 bases in between. This CDR3 has 13 residues. CDR3 sequence: CASSGEGNSPLHF. In DNA, the CDR3 is TGTGCCAGCAGTGGGGAGGGGAATTCACCCCTCCACTTT.

This clonotype occurred a few times. The chain carries TRBV25-1 and TRBJ2-1, with 7 bases aligning to TRBD2. Germline V CDR1 and CDR2: MGHDK, SYGVNS. The CDR3 spans 14 residues. V shed 1 base, J shed 7 bases, and the junction held 4 bases outside the gene matches. CDR3 in amino acids: CASSEWGGMNEQFF. The CDR3 DNA follows: TGTGCCAGCAGTGAATGGGGAGGGATGAATGAGCAGTTCTTC.

This clonotype appeared a few times. The chain carries TRBV7-6 and TRBJ2-2, with D unclear. In germline, CDR1 is SGHVS, CDR2 FNYEAQ. The length of the CDR3 is 14 residues. Trimming shortened V by 1 base and J by 4 bases, and 7 bases separated the two germline ends. The CDR3 coding sequence is TGTGCCAGCAGCTTAGATCACAGCACCGGGGAGCTGTTTTTT. This codes for CASSLDHSTGELFF.

The chain has TRBV4-2 and TRBJ1-6, with TRBD1 matching 8 bases. This CDR3 is built from 15 residues. V was pared by 3 bases and J by 6 bases, with 4 bases of the junction left unmatched. Germline values: CDR1 LGHNA, CDR2 YNFKEQ. The CDR3 region is CASSQAGQGNSPLHF. The CDR3 bases are TGTGCCAGCAGCCAGGCCGGACAGGGTAATTCACCCCTCCACTTT.

In this sample, this clonotype turned up once. This chain joins TRBV2 and TRBJ2-1, with 10 positions matching TRBD2. CDR1 is SNHLY and CDR2 is FYNNEI in the germline V gene. The CDR3 loop spans 16 amino acids. J lost 3 bases, V lost 6 bases, and 8 bases had no gene match. CDR3 amino acids: CASRLRTSGSYNEQFF. The CDR3 DNA follows: TGTGCCAGCAGACTACGGACTAGCGGTAGCTACAATGAGCAGTTCTTC.

The chain couples TRBV5-1 to TRBJ2-2, with D unresolved. Trimming took 4 bases from V and 5 from J, leaving 18 bases between them. CDR1 is SGHRS, CDR2 YFSETQ, per germline. The CDR3 spans 16 residues. CDR3 protein: CASSPSAGRLTGELFF. The CDR3 bases are TGCGCCAGCAGCCCCTCGGCTGGCAGGTTAACCGGGGAGCTGTTTTTT.

V is TRBV20-1 and J is TRBJ1-4; D remains unclear. The CDR3 contains 11 residues. Germline V gives CDR1 DFQATT, CDR2 SNEGSKA (reference sequence). V was shortened by 6 bases and J by 7 bases, with 9 bases between the two germline ends. CDR3 nucleotides: TGCAGTGCGATTGTCAGTGAAAAACTGTTTTTT. Its protein product is CSAIVSEKLFF.

V usage is TRBV4-1 and J usage is TRBJ2-3; the match to TRBD2 covers 13 bases. V was clipped by 3 bases and J by 9 bases; unmatched bases: 9. In germline, CDR1 is MGHRA, CDR2 YSYEKL. The length of the CDR3 is 16 residues. Here the CDR3 reads CASSQPGLAGLGTQYF. DNA of the CDR3: TGCGCCAGCAGCCAGCCGGGACTAGCGGGGTTGGGGACGCAGTATTTT.

This clonotype was observed many times. The chain is built from TRBV12-3 or TRBV12-4 and TRBJ2-7, with 7 bases matching TRBD2. V lost 6 bases, J lost 3 bases, and 11 bases stayed unmatched. The CDR3 is 15 amino acids. CDR3 amino acids: CASSQTSTSSYEQYF. Here the CDR3 DNA reads TGTGCCAGCAGCCAAACTTCGACTAGCAGCTACGAGCAGTACTTC.

This clonotype came up a few times. CDR3 sequence (DNA): TGCAGTGCTTCAGACTACACTGAAGCTTTCTTT. Translating gives CSASDYTEAFF. J is TRBJ1-1 and V is TRBV20-1; no definite D call. V was clipped by 5 bases and J by 3 bases, with 7 bases between them. CDR3 length: 11 amino acids. Germline V gives CDR1 DFQATT, CDR2 SNEGSKA (reference sequence).

In this sample, this clonotype turned up a few times. V and J are TRBV30 and TRBJ2-3; 7 nucleotides align to TRBD2. V dropped 0 bases and J dropped 0; count of bases not matched to a gene: 9. This CDR3 contains 17 residues. Germline V gene lookup returns CDR1 GTSNPN and CDR2 SVGIG (reference sequence). DNA of the CDR3: TGTGCCTGGAGTGTACGCCGGACTAGTACTAGCACAGATACGCAGTATTTT. Its protein is CAWSVRRTSTSTDTQYF. Together with reference TRBV30 and TRBJ2-3, the CDR3 gives the full variable domain: SQTIHQWPATLVQPVGSPLSLECTVEGTSNPNLYWYRQAAGRGLQLLFYSVGIGQISSEVPQNLSASRPQDRQFILSSKKLLLSDSGFYLCAWSVRRTSTSTDTQYFGPGTRLTVL.

The DNA of the CDR3 is TGCGCCAGCAGCTTGTTCGGGGGCGCGGACACTGAAGCTTTCTTT. It specifies CASSLFGGADTEAFF. The chain recombines TRBV5-1 with TRBJ1-1, with D possibly matching TRBD1 (6 bases). Trimming stripped 1 base from V and 3 bases from J, with 13 bases between. The germline V gene has CDR1 SGHRS and CDR2 YFSETQ. CDR3 length: 15 residues.

The table lists this clonotype with many counts. This rearrangement joins TRBV29-1 to TRBJ2-1; 8 nucleotides align to TRBD1. Germline-derived CDR1 and CDR2 are SQVTM and ANQGSEA. V was pared by 1 base and J by 6 bases, with 5 bases of the junction left unmatched. The CDR3 sequence is 14 residues long. CDR3: CSVEGQGTINEQFF. As DNA, the CDR3 is TGCAGCGTTGAAGGACAGGGGACGATCAATGAGCAGTTCTTC.

A few counts support this clonotype. This sequence joins TRBV5-1 and TRBJ2-5, with TRBD1 matching 9 bases. CDR1 and CDR2 (germline): SGHRS, YFSETQ. The junction had 12 bases not matched to a gene; V was cut back by 7 bases and J by 5 bases. This CDR3 has 15 residues. The CDR3 here is CASGQKQGATETQYF. CDR3 bases: TGCGCCAGCGGCCAAAAACAGGGGGCTACGGAGACCCAGTACTTC.

This sequence joins TRBV5-1 and TRBJ2-5; D is unresolved. This CDR3 has 15 residues. Germline V lookup: CDR1 SGHRS, CDR2 YFSETQ. The V end lost 4 bases, the J end lost 2 bases, and 15 bases lay between the germline ends. CDR3 residues: CASSVNTAGQETQYF. The CDR3, as DNA: TGCGCCAGCAGCGTAAACACGGCCGGTCAAGAGACCCAGTACTTC.

This clonotype was detected only a few times. V gene TRBV7-2 combines with J gene TRBJ1-2; 10 positions match TRBD1. The germline gives CDR1 SGHTA, CDR2 FQGNSA. After removal of 2 bases from V and 6 bases from J, the junction contained 6 bases not matched to a gene. The CDR3 totals 15 residues. CDR3 DNA sequence: TGTGCCAGCAGCTTATCCGGGACAGGGGTCCATGGCTACACCTTC. Its protein is CASSLSGTGVHGYTF.

The chain carries TRBV2 and TRBJ1-3; D gene unclear. The CDR3 is 13 residues long. V was clipped by 7 bases and J by 1 base, with 8 bases between them. Germline V gene data show CDR1 as SNHLY and CDR2 as FYNNEI. Here the CDR3 DNA reads TGTGCCAGCAAGGCCCTTTCTGGAAACACCATATATTTT. This sequence encodes CASKALSGNTIYF.

The rearrangement links TRBV6-5 to TRBJ2-7, with a weak D call TRBD1 (6 bases). Trimming cost V 0 bases and J 4 bases, with 13 bases left between them. The length of the CDR3 is 15 residues. Germline-derived CDR1 and CDR2 are MNHEY and SVGAGI. The CDR3 DNA is TGTGCCAGCAGTTACTCTCACAGGGAGACTTACGAGCAGTACTTC. This codes for CASSYSHRETYEQYF.

This clonotype has just a few counts. The rearrangement joins TRBV5-1 to TRBJ1-5; D is perhaps TRBD1 (5 bases). V was trimmed by 3 bases and J by 9 bases, leaving 10 bases between them. The germline V gene encodes CDR1 SGHRS and CDR2 YFSETQ. The CDR3 is 12 residues long. CDR3: CASSSPGGPQHF. CDR3 nucleotides: TGCGCCAGCAGCTCGCCCGGGGGGCCCCAGCATTTT.

This clonotype was picked up many times. This chain connects TRBV5-1 to TRBJ2-5, with D possibly TRBD2 on 5 matching bases. Trimming removed 0 bases at V and 4 bases at J, with 13 bases between. CDR3 length equals 15 residues. CDR1 and CDR2 (germline): SGHRS, YFSETQ. The CDR3 loop reads CASSLEDYSAETQYF. The CDR3 DNA is TGCGCCAGCAGCTTGGAAGACTACTCCGCAGAGACCCAGTACTTC.

This clonotype was observed many times. The chain recombines TRBV7-2 with TRBJ1-6; D is unclear. Trimming removed 2 bases from V and 7 bases from J, with 9 bases in between. This CDR3 comprises 14 residues. CDR1 and CDR2 (germline): SGHTA, FQGNSA. The CDR3 reads CASSLYSGNSPLHF. The CDR3 DNA reads as TGTGCCAGCAGCTTATACAGTGGGAATTCACCCCTCCACTTT.

In this sample, this clonotype turned up a few times. This chain uses TRBV20-1 with TRBJ1-5, with D maybe TRBD1 (5 bases). Trimming shortened V by 6 bases and J by 4 bases, and 16 bases separated the two germline ends. Germline V gene data show CDR1 as DFQATT and CDR2 as SNEGSKA (reference sequence). The CDR3 sequence is 14 residues long. CDR3 loop: CSARPGAGNQPQHF. The CDR3 DNA reads TGCAGTGCGCGGCCCGGGGCGGGGAATCAGCCCCAGCATTTT.

This sequence joins TRBV7-2 and TRBJ2-7; D possibly uses TRBD1 or TRBD2 (6 bases each). V lost 5 bases, J lost 0 bases, and 17 bases lay in between. The CDR3 has 16 amino acids. The germline CDR1 and CDR2 sequences are SGHTA and FQGNSA. CDR3 bases: TGTGCCAGCAGCCCTAGGGGGGCGGTGAGCTCCTACGAGCAGTACTTC. Translated, it gives CASSPRGAVSSYEQYF.

This clonotype was counted a few times. The chain has TRBV27 and TRBJ2-1, with TRBD2 identical over 10 bases. The V segment lost 7 bases and the J segment 9 bases; nucleotides outside the gene matches: 9. CDR3 length: 14 amino acids. Germline lookup yields CDR1 MNHEY and CDR2 SMNVEV (reference sequence). The CDR3 DNA reads TGTGCCAGCACCAAAGCGGGGGGGCCCGGTGAGCAGTTCTTC. Protein sequence: CASTKAGGPGEQFF.

The table lists this clonotype with a few counts. V is TRBV4-1 and J is TRBJ2-1, with D maybe TRBD2 (6 bases). The ends were cut back, 1 base at V and 7 bases at J, with 11 bases in the middle. The CDR3 extends over 14 amino acids. Germline V gives CDR1 MGHRA, CDR2 YSYEKL. CDR3 region: CASSQASRGNEQFF. CDR3 sequence (DNA): TGCGCCAGCAGCCAAGCTTCACGGGGGAATGAGCAGTTCTTC.

The chain joins TRBV6-2 or TRBV6-3 to TRBJ1-5; D possibly corresponds to TRBD1 (5 bases). CDR1 is MNHEY and CDR2 is SVGEGT in the germline V gene. The V end was cut by 6 bases, the J end by 0 bases, with 9 bases between. The CDR3 is 14 amino acids. This CDR3 reads CASSRDGSNQPQHF. The CDR3 DNA sequence: TGTGCCAGCAGCCGGGACGGTAGCAATCAGCCCCAGCATTTT.

This clonotype was seen a handful of times. The chain links TRBV6-6 to TRBJ2-7; D may be TRBD2 (5 bases). The germline CDR1 and CDR2 sequences are MNHNY and SVGAGI (reference sequence). The CDR3 runs 12 residues. V shed 6 bases and J shed 7 bases, with 13 bases lying between them. CDR3 sequence reads: CASSTSSLEQYF. The CDR3 region has the DNA TGTGCCAGCAGCACGTCTAGCTTGGAGCAGTACTTC.